This paragraph reports one T cell receptor (beta chain). The sample belongs to a study of blood T cell repertoires in COVID-19. Study summary: Sites across the United States, Italy and Spain contributed samples from acute and convalescent COVID-19. PBMCs, B-cell-depleted T cells, or T cells provided the cDNA or gDNA that made up the material.

Original methodology: Estimation of nucleated cell counts relied on the amplification of reference gene primers. Sequenced by immunoSEQ multiplex PCR; TCRdb stores in-frame clones only, minus some. V, J and clone size are taken as reported in that table, and D and trimming were inferred from the DNA itself. The sample shows fewer than 80,000 clones, around three quarters of them seen only once. This CDR3 comprises 14 residues. Germline V lookup: CDR1 SEHNR, CDR2 FQNEAQ (reference sequence). Trimming pared 0 bases from V and 2 bases from J, leaving 7 bases between. This receptor was obtained from a human donor in a cohort sampled during active COVID-19. Sequenced sample: peripheral blood. V is TRBV7-9 and J is TRBJ1-2, with no clear D. The CDR3 nucleotides are TGTGCCAGCAGCTTAGCGGGCAGGAACTATGGCTACACCTTC. Its translation is CASSLAGRNYGYTF.